The sequence of this T cell receptor (beta chain) was determined in a study of blood T cell repertoires in COVID-19. Study at large: The cDNA or gDNA used as material had been derived from T cells, B-cell-depleted T cells, or PBMCs.

Seattle participants joined during active infection and were tracked over time. The CDR3 length is 11 residues. CDR1 SGHRS and CDR2 YFSETQ come from the germline V gene. The V gene lost 5 bases and the J gene lost 6 bases, with 9 bases spanning the gap. In the study's own analysis: Amplification of reference gene primers provided the estimated nucleated cell counts. Assay: immunoSEQ multiplex PCR; the TCRdb copy retains only in-frame clones and omits some. V and J calls and clone size are given by that table; D and trimming were obtained from the DNA. The repertoire holds some 180,000 clones, with roughly 76% as singletons.

This chain connects TRBV5-1 to TRBJ2-7, with D possibly matching TRBD2 (5 bases). The clonotype was recovered from a woman aged 80 or older with COVID-19, enrolled during active disease. Sequencing was done on a sample of peripheral blood. The CDR3 DNA sequence: TGCGCCAGCAGTCCCGGGGTCGAGCAGTACTTC. Residues: CASSPGVEQYF.